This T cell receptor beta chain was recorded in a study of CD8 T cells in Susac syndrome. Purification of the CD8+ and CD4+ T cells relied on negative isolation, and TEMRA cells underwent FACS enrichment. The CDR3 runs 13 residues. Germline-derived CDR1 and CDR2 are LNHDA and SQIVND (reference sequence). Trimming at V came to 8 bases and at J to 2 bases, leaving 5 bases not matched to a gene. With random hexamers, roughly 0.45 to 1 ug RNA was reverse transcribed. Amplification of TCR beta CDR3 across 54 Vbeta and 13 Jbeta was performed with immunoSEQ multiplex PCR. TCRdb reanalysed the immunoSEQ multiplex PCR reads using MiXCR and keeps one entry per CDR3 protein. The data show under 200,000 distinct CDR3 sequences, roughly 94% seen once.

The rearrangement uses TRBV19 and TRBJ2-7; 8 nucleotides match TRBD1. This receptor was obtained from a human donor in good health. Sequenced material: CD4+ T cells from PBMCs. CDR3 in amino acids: CASGRTGTYEQYF. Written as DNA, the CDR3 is TGTGCCAGTGGAAGGACAGGGACCTACGAGCAGTACTTC.